The 11 T cell receptor beta chains below were found in one sample sequenced in a study of blood T cell repertoires in COVID-19. Libraries were prepared by immunoSEQ multiplex PCR; TCRdb keeps only in-frame clonotypes and omits some of them. The table includes around 170,000 clones, around 77% detected once. Sequencing input: peripheral blood. Every receptor here comes from a man between 65 and 85 years old with active or convalescent COVID-19.

The chain joins TRBV2 to TRBJ2-7; perhaps TRBD2 as D (5 bases). Trimming took 5 bases from V and 7 from J, leaving 12 bases between them. CDR1 is SNHLY, CDR2 FYNNEI, per germline. The CDR3 has 12 residues. CDR3 in DNA: TGTGCCAGCAGTACGGAGAGAGGGGAGCAGTACTTC. Translating gives CASSTERGEQYF. Using reference TRBV2 and TRBJ2-7 for the parts outside the CDR3, the full variable domain is EPEVTQTPSHQVTQMGQEVILRCVPISNHLYFYWYRQILGQKVEFLVSFYNNEISEKSEIFDDQFSVERPDGSNFTLKIRSTKLEDSAMYFCASSTERGEQYFGPGTRLTVT.

The chain recombines TRBV18 with TRBJ2-7; 8 nucleotides agree with TRBD1. Germline assignment: CDR1 KGHSH and CDR2 LQKENI. The CDR3 loop spans 15 amino acids. Germline trimming cut 2 bases from V and 0 bases from J; bases unmatched to any gene: 3. This CDR3 reads CASSPGTGSSYEQYF. The CDR3 nucleotides are TGTGCCAGCTCACCAGGGACAGGAAGCTCCTACGAGCAGTACTTC.

This clone rates as medium-sized (0.01 to 0.1%). CDR3 in DNA: TGTGCCAGCAGTGAGGGGACTAGCGGGGGACCAGATACGCAGTATTTT. It yields the protein CASSEGTSGGPDTQYF. The J gene is TRBJ2-3, the V gene TRBV6-2 or TRBV6-3, with TRBD2 matching over 14 bases. The CDR3 runs 16 residues. With V trimmed by 5 bases and J by 4 bases, 5 bases remained unmatched. Germline CDR1 and CDR2: MNHEY and SVGEGT.

This chain links TRBV2 with TRBJ1-1; 11 positions match TRBD1. J lost 4 bases, V lost 9 bases, and 4 bases had no gene match. Germline CDR1 and CDR2: SNHLY and FYNNEI. The CDR3 is 13 amino acids. CDR3 sequence: CARGGQGGTEAFF. The DNA of the CDR3 is TGTGCCAGAGGGGGACAGGGGGGCACTGAAGCTTTCTTT.

J is TRBJ1-5 and V is TRBV7-8; D not resolved. V shed 3 bases and J shed 1 base, with 7 bases lying between them. Germline V CDR1 and CDR2: SGHVS, FQNEAQ. CDR3 size: 14 residues. The CDR3, as DNA: TGTGCCAGCAGCTTCCAGGCGAGCAATCAGCCCCAGCATTTT. This translates into CASSFQASNQPQHF.

V is TRBV6-2 or TRBV6-3 and J is TRBJ1-1; D ambiguous. Germline V gene sequence: CDR1 MNHEY, CDR2 SVGEGT. Trimming left V 2 bases short and J 11 bases short, with 9 bases between. The CDR3 extends over 11 amino acids. CDR3 amino acids: CASSYEAEAFF. The CDR3 region has the DNA TGTGCCAGCAGTTACGAGGCAGAGGCTTTCTTT.

V is TRBV7-8 and J is TRBJ1-5; D is uncertain. The germline V and J ends were trimmed by 1 base and 4 bases, with 11 bases remaining between them. The CDR3 is made up of 15 amino acids. Germline CDR1 and CDR2: SGHVS and FQNEAQ. DNA for the CDR3: TGTGCCAGCAGCTTAGGTTCGCAGGTTAATCAGCCCCAGCATTTT. Translation gives CASSLGSQVNQPQHF.

The chain combines TRBV5-1 with TRBJ1-2; the match to TRBD1 covers 9 bases. Unmatched junction bases numbered 14, after V lost 6 bases and J lost 8 bases. Germline CDR1 is SGHRS and CDR2 is YFSETQ. The CDR3 extends over 15 amino acids. As DNA, the CDR3 is TGCGCCAGCATTTCCGATCCGGGACAGGGTAACGGCTACACCTTC. The encoded protein is CASISDPGQGNGYTF.

This clone was picked up a small number of times. V and J are TRBV13 and TRBJ2-3, with TRBD2 matching 13 bases. Germline V lookup: CDR1 PRHDT, CDR2 FYEKMQ (reference sequence). V lost 5 bases and J lost 7; bases outside the gene matches: 9. The length of the CDR3 is 16 residues. CDR3 DNA sequence: TGTGCCAGCAGCATTACTAGCGGGGGGGCCGGTAATACGCAGTATTTT. This translates into CASSITSGGAGNTQYF.

The chain couples TRBV19 to TRBJ1-3, with D possibly TRBD1 on 5 matching bases. The ends were cut back, 6 bases at V and 3 bases at J, with 12 bases in the middle. Germline V CDR1 and CDR2: LNHDA, SQIVND (reference sequence). CDR3 length: 14 amino acids. The CDR3 is CASSAGRNGNTIYF. The CDR3 DNA follows: TGTGCCAGTAGCGCAGGGAGGAATGGAAACACCATATATTTT.

This chain uses TRBV29-1 with TRBJ2-5; a weak D match, TRBD1 (5 bases). The CDR3 consists of 13 residues. Per germline, CDR1 SQVTM and CDR2 ANQGSEA. V dropped 6 bases and J dropped 3 bases, with 14 bases sitting between them. CDR3 loop: CSVQVGPEETQYF. In nucleotides, the CDR3 is TGCAGCGTCCAAGTGGGGCCCGAAGAGACCCAGTACTTC.